This T cell receptor beta chain was sequenced in a study of blood T cell repertoires in COVID-19. In the original processing: Amplification of reference gene primers provided the estimated nucleated cell counts. TCRdb's copy holds only in-frame clones and misses some; the assay was immunoSEQ multiplex PCR. The D gene and trimming were derived from the DNA, and the V and J assignments and clone size from that table. The sample carries hundreds of thousands of clones, roughly 90% recorded once. Germline CDR1 LNHNV, CDR2 YYDKDF (reference sequence). The germline V and J ends were trimmed by 8 bases and 7 bases, with 14 bases remaining between them. This CDR3 is built from 13 residues.

This receptor was identified in a woman aged 25-40 years with active or convalescent COVID-19. The chain is built from TRBV15 and TRBJ1-4, with unresolved D. The sample was peripheral blood. Here the CDR3 DNA reads TGTGCCACCCGGCGTGGGCAAAGTGAAAAACTGTTTTTT. This gives the protein CATRRGQSEKLFF.